Listed here is a single T cell receptor (beta chain). Its specificity is unknown. The entry originates in a study of vaccination and CD4 T cells after COVID-19. The germline V gene has CDR1 SNHLY and CDR2 FYNNEI. This CDR3 has 16 residues. V lost 6 bases to trimming and J lost 4 bases; unmatched junction nucleotides: 8. General observations from the study: Spike mono-reactivity was found in 304 of the 307 vaccine-specific clones identified in convalescent patients.

The assay that was used to sequence DNA from cultured CD4+ T cells was the Oncomine TCR Beta short-read assay. The source of extracted genomic DNA was cultured CD4+ T cells. MiXCR was run by TCRdb on the PCR reads, yielding one entry per CDR3 protein. In the table there are 14,000 or so distinct CDR3 sequences, 55% to 65% of which are singletons. The treatment is: 10-day PBMC culture with coronavirus spike peptide pools or control peptides (ViraFEST assay). The clonotype originates from a human donor who had recovered from COVID-19. Source material: CD4+ T cells from blood, cultured in vitro. The chain uses TRBV2 and TRBJ2-3, with TRBD2 matching over 12 bases. DNA for the CDR3: TGTGCCAGCAGATTCAGGACTAGCGGGATCGCAGATACGCAGTATTTT. Its protein is CASRFRTSGIADTQYF.